This TCR beta chain was documented in a study of OX40 agonist ivuxolimab in advanced cancers. The overall study: Treatment received earlier with anti-PD-1, anti-PD-L1 or anti-CTLA-4 agents was allowed, and more than 35% had some. Study-wide findings and caveats: Clonal expansion in partial responders at 0.1-3.0 mg/kg ranked among the lowest. It was also the case that some nonresponders had low normalized T-cell clonal expansion.

This CDR3 has 15 amino acids. Deletions cut 6 bases from V and 5 bases from J, with 17 bases between. Germline V lookup: CDR1 MDHEN, CDR2 SYDVKM. With respect to this clone: Antigen specificity is unknown.

Libraries were prepared by immunoSEQ multiplex PCR; TCRdb keeps only in-frame clonotypes and omits some of them. The profile shows roughly 100,000 clones, about nine tenths of them singletons. The chain links TRBV28 to TRBJ1-5; D might be TRBD1 (5 bases). The receptor's source is an adult with an advanced solid tumor such as melanoma, head and neck, liver or kidney cancer. The sequenced sample was CD4+ or CD8+ T cells sorted from blood, obtained in a trial of the OX40 agonist ivuxolimab. For the CDR3, the DNA is TGTGCCAGCAGCCCCGCGGGAGGGGCTCATCAGCCCCAGCATTTT. This codes for CASSPAGGAHQPQHF.